This entry lists 20 T cell receptor beta chains sequenced from one sample in a study of shared clonotypes between healthy human individuals (dated by TCRdb to about 2020). CD8 naive samples were obtained by positive selection for CCR7 among CD45RO-negative cells, yielding a CD45RA+CCR7+ population from which TemRA cells were excluded. Library preparation employed the immunoSEQ multiplex PCR assay. TCRdb provides this immuneACCESS table in a form limited to in-frame rearrangements. Some clones are lacking; in checked studies, under half of them reflect an unresolved V gene, and why the rest are absent is not known. The sample includes about 2.1 million clones, with around 93% observed a single time. Together, the top ten hold about 1.6% of the sample. The material sequenced was naive CD8+ T cells from PBMCs. The cell subset or site label for this specimen denotes: CD45RA+CCR7+. These receptors all come from a man aged 18 to 29 in good health. Some clones in this sample may be carry-over from other donors' samples.

The chain combines TRBV4-3 with TRBJ2-7, with D possibly TRBD2 on 6 matching bases. The germline gives CDR1 LGHNA, CDR2 YSLEER. The V gene lost 2 bases and the J gene lost 1 base, with 12 bases spanning the gap. CDR3 length equals 15 residues. DNA for the CDR3: TGCGCCAGCAGCCAATCTACCGGGGGTTCCTACGAGCAGTACTTC. It is translated as CASSQSTGGSYEQYF.

V and J are TRBV5-1 and TRBJ2-1; D tentatively reads TRBD1 or TRBD2 (5 bases each). Trimming took off 3 bases at V and 0 bases at J, with 16 bases between the two ends. Per germline, CDR1 SGHRS and CDR2 YFSETQ. The CDR3 contains 17 residues. CDR3 DNA: TGCGCCAGCAGCTGGGGCGGGCCCCTGAGCTCCTACAATGAGCAGTTCTTC. Its protein product is CASSWGGPLSSYNEQFF. The variable domain in full, completed from reference TRBV5-1 and TRBJ2-1, reads KAGVTQTPRYLIKTRGQQVTLSCSPISGHRSVSWYQQTPGQGLQFLFEYFSETQRNKGNFPGRFSGRQFSNSRSEMNVSTLELGDSALYLCASSWGGPLSSYNEQFFGPGTRLTVL.

The rearrangement links TRBV5-4 to TRBJ2-7; 9 bases line up with TRBD1. V shed 4 bases, J shed 2 bases, and the junction held 4 bases outside the gene matches. Germline loops: CDR1 SGHNT, CDR2 YYREEE (reference sequence). This CDR3 has 14 amino acids. CDR3 loop: CASSQQGATYEQYF. In DNA form, the CDR3 reads TGTGCCAGCAGCCAACAGGGGGCAACCTACGAGCAGTACTTC.

The chain joins TRBV9 to TRBJ1-6, with 8 bases lining up with TRBD1. The germline CDR1 and CDR2 sequences are SGDLS and YYNGEE. The CDR3 runs 16 residues. Trimming cost V 2 bases and J 8 bases; bases outside gene matches: 9. CDR3 protein: CASSVGGRGLYSPLHF. The CDR3 DNA follows: TGTGCCAGCAGCGTCGGTGGCAGGGGGCTATATTCACCCCTCCACTTT.

As concerns this clone: Just one base apart from a much larger clone, this may be a read error. Other DNA sequences in this specimen translate into the identical CDR3. CDR3 DNA: TGTGCCAGCAGCTTAGGGGCCTACGAGCAGTACTTC. It encodes CASSLGAYEQYF. The chain carries TRBV5-6 and TRBJ2-7, with D perhaps TRBD1 (5 bases). V was shortened by 2 bases and J by 2 bases, with 5 bases between the two germline ends. This CDR3 spans 12 amino acids. Germline CDR1 reads SGHDT; CDR2 reads YYEEEE.

The chain joins TRBV19 to TRBJ2-1; 8 bases agree with TRBD1. Germline loops: CDR1 LNHDA, CDR2 SQIVND (reference sequence). This CDR3 comprises 14 residues. The junction had 6 bases not matched to a gene; V was cut back by 6 bases and J by 5 bases. As DNA, the CDR3 is TGTGCCAGTAGAGGGGACAGGACAAACAATGAGCAGTTCTTC. Encoded protein: CASRGDRTNNEQFF.

The V call is TRBV5-1, the J call TRBJ2-1; 8 bases line up with TRBD1. Germline trimming cut 1 base from V and 5 bases from J; bases unmatched to any gene: 5. The CDR3 consists of 15 residues. Per the germline V gene, CDR1 is SGHRS and CDR2 is YFSETQ. CDR3 bases: TGCGCCAGCAGCTTGACGGGGACAGGAAACAATGAGCAGTTCTTC. Protein sequence: CASSLTGTGNNEQFF. Combining the CDR3 with reference TRBV5-1 and TRBJ2-1 gives the whole variable domain KAGVTQTPRYLIKTRGQQVTLSCSPISGHRSVSWYQQTPGQGLQFLFEYFSETQRNKGNFPGRFSGRQFSNSRSEMNVSTLELGDSALYLCASSLTGTGNNEQFFGPGTRLTVL.

This clone has a single count. The chain links TRBV27 to TRBJ2-1, with 7 bases aligning to TRBD2. J lost 8 bases, V lost 4 bases, and 23 bases had no gene match. This CDR3 contains 19 residues. Germline V gives CDR1 MNHEY, CDR2 SMNVEV (reference sequence). In nucleotides, the CDR3 is TGTGCCAGCAGTTCCCTGATTAGTGGGCGCCGGGGGGTCCACGATGAGCAGTTCTTC. Translating gives CASSSLISGRRGVHDEQFF.

This chain joins TRBV7-3 and TRBJ2-3, with D possibly being TRBD1 or TRBD2 (5 bases each). In germline, CDR1 is SGHTA, CDR2 FQGTGA. The length of the CDR3 is 15 residues. The V gene lost 3 bases and the J gene lost 6 bases, with 16 bases spanning the gap. The chain's CDR3 is CASSLVGTFGDTQYF. CDR3 bases: TGTGCCAGCAGCTTGGTAGGGACCTTTGGGGATACGCAGTATTTT.

As concerns this clone: The junction departs from the called germline gene at one end, perhaps through a read error. The chain carries TRBV7-9 and TRBJ2-5; no firm D call. This CDR3 region has 10 residues. Germline CDR1 reads SEHNR; CDR2 reads FQNEAQ (reference sequence). CDR3 sequence reads: CASSQLPSDF. In DNA form, the CDR3 reads TGTGCCAGCAGCCAATTACCTAGTGACTTC.

The chain couples TRBV28 to TRBJ2-2; 9 bases map to TRBD1. Germline CDR1 MDHEN, CDR2 SYDVKM. This CDR3 region has 15 residues. J was trimmed by 5 bases and V by 3 bases; bases with no gene match: 4. The CDR3 sequence is CASSLGQGWTGELFF. In nucleotides, the CDR3 is TGTGCCAGCAGTTTGGGACAGGGTTGGACCGGGGAGCTGTTTTTT.

The chain uses TRBV15 and TRBJ2-1; TRBD2 aligns across 11 bases. The germline gives CDR1 LNHNV, CDR2 YYDKDF (reference sequence). V was clipped by 0 bases and J by 2 bases; unmatched bases: 3. CDR3 size: 17 residues. The chain's CDR3 is CATSRDVLAGAYNEQFF. The CDR3 region has the DNA TGTGCCACCAGCAGAGATGTACTAGCGGGAGCCTACAATGAGCAGTTCTTC.

This sequence joins TRBV11-2 and TRBJ1-1, with D possibly TRBD1 on 5 matching bases. Per the germline V gene, CDR1 is SGHAT and CDR2 is FQNNGV. The V end was cut by 4 bases, the J end by 7 bases, with 16 bases between. The CDR3 runs 14 residues. The CDR3 DNA is TGTGCCAGCAGCTCCCGGGAGGGGAGAGGTGAAGCTTTCTTT. This encodes CASSSREGRGEAFF.

V and J are TRBV6-5 and TRBJ1-1, with a weak D call TRBD1 (5 bases). Trimming left V 2 bases short and J 4 bases short, with 11 bases between. There are 14 residues in the CDR3. The germline gives CDR1 MNHEY, CDR2 SVGAGI. Here the CDR3 reads CASSYNMGGTEAFF. In nucleotides, the CDR3 is TGTGCCAGCAGTTACAATATGGGGGGCACTGAAGCTTTCTTT.

As concerns this clone: The same CDR3 can be traced to other DNA sequences in this sample. The J gene is TRBJ2-7, the V gene TRBV5-1, with D hard to call. V gave up 4 bases and J gave up 1 base, with 9 bases separating them. CDR1 and CDR2 (germline): SGHRS, YFSETQ. CDR3 length equals 13 residues. CDR3 in amino acids: CASSPPGSYEQYF. As DNA, the CDR3 is TGCGCCAGCAGCCCACCAGGATCCTACGAGCAGTACTTC.

The rearrangement uses TRBV28 and TRBJ2-5; tentative D call: TRBD1 (6 bases). Germline V gives CDR1 MDHEN, CDR2 SYDVKM. This CDR3 comprises 14 residues. Trimming took off 6 bases at V and 2 bases at J, with 13 bases between the two ends. The CDR3 bases are TGTGCCAGCAGCTCCCTAACAGGGCAAGAGACCCAGTACTTC. Its protein is CASSSLTGQETQYF.

J is TRBJ2-1 and V is TRBV7-3; TRBD1 aligns across 12 bases. The germline CDR1 and CDR2 sequences are SGHTA and FQGTGA. The CDR3 has 16 residues. Trimming cost V 5 bases and J 8 bases; bases outside gene matches: 10. CDR3 DNA sequence: TGTGCCAGCAGCGCCTGGGGGACAGGGGGCCCTGATGAGCAGTTCTTC. It codes for CASSAWGTGGPDEQFF.

The genes are TRBV4-1 and TRBJ1-1, with 12 bases identical to TRBD1. This CDR3 has 15 amino acids. With V trimmed by 4 bases and J by 2 bases, 2 bases remained unmatched. The germline V gene has CDR1 MGHRA and CDR2 YSYEKL. The CDR3 is CASSPGQGANTEAFF. The CDR3 DNA follows: TGCGCCAGCAGCCCGGGACAGGGGGCCAACACTGAAGCTTTCTTT.

The chain joins TRBV9 to TRBJ1-2; 8 bases align to TRBD1. The V gene's germline CDR1 is SGDLS and CDR2 YYNGEE. The CDR3 has 16 residues. V shed 0 bases and J 7 bases; nucleotides not matched to a gene: 11. The CDR3 loop reads CASSVATGGEGFGYTF. DNA of the CDR3: TGTGCCAGCAGCGTAGCTACAGGGGGTGAAGGGTTTGGCTACACCTTC.

The chain uses TRBV7-6 and TRBJ2-2; the D is unclear. V shed 8 bases and J shed 7 bases, with 8 bases lying between them. CDR3 size: 11 residues. The germline gives CDR1 SGHVS, CDR2 FNYEAQ. As DNA, the CDR3 is TGTGCCAGCTCGCCCAGCGGGGAGCTGTTTTTT. Translated, it gives CASSPSGELFF.